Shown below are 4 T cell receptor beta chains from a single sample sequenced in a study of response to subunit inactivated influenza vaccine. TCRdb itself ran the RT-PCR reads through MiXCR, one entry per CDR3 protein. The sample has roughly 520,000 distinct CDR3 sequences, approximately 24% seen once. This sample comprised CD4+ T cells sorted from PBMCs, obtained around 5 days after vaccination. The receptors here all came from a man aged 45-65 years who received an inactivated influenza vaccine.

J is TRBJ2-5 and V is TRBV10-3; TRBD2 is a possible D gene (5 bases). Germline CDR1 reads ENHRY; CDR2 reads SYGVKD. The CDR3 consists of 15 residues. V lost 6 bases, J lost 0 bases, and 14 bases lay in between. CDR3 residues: CAIREAGPHQETQYF. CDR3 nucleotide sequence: TGTGCCATCAGGGAGGCTGGACCCCACCAAGAGACCCAGTACTTC.

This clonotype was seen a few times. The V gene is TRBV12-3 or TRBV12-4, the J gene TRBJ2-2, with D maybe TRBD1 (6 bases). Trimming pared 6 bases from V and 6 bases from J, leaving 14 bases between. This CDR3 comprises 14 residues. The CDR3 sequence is CASRITGSAGELFF. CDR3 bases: TGTGCCAGCAGGATAACAGGGTCTGCCGGGGAGCTGTTTTTT.

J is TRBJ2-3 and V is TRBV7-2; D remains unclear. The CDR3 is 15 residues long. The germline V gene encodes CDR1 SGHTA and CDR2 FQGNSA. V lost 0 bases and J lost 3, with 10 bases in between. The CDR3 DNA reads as TGTGCCAGCAGCTTAGCATGGGGTACGACAGATACGCAGTATTTT. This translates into CASSLAWGTTDTQYF. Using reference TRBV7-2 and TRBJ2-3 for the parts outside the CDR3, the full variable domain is GAGVSQSPSNKVTEKGKDVELRCDPISGHTALYWYRQSLGQGLEFLIYFQGNSAPDKSGLPSDRFSAERTGGSVSTLTIQRTQQEDSAVYLCASSLAWGTTDTQYFGPGTRLTVL.

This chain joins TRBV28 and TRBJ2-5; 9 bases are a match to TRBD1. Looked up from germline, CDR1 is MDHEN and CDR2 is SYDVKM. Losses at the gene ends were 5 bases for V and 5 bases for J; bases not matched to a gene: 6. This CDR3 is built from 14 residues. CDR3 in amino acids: CASSIGQGWETQYF. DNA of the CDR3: TGTGCCAGCAGTATTGGACAGGGGTGGGAGACCCAGTACTTC.